The rows below give T cell receptor beta chains drawn from one sample of a study of blood T cell repertoires in COVID-19. The method was immunoSEQ multiplex PCR; TCRdb's version includes in-frame clones alone and lacks a portion of them. The sample contains 70,000 or so clones, 80% of which appear only once. Sequencing used peripheral blood. The source of these receptors is a man aged 50 to 60 with COVID-19, enrolled during active disease. Both conserved end residues are part of each CDR3. The D gene is left open where the match is weak. Clone size is not always given. Where it is, it says once, few, many or a class for expanded clones.

TRBV19	NA	TRBJ1-6	TRBD1	TGTGCCAGTAAGCCAGGGGGCTCCTATAATTCACCCCTCCACTTT	CASKPGGSYNSPLHF
TRBV6-5	NA	TRBJ2-1	TRBD1	TGTGCCAGCAGTTCCGACAGGGCCTTCAATGAGCAGTTCTTC	CASSSDRAFNEQFF
TRBV19	once	TRBJ2-5	TRBD1	TGTGCCAGTAGTAGGGACAGGGGGTGGGAGACCCAGTACTTC	CASSRDRGWETQYF
TRBV11-2	NA	TRBJ1-3	NA	TGTGCCAGCAGCAGAGACAGCTCTGGAAACACCATATATTTT	CASSRDSSGNTIYF
TRBV19	NA	TRBJ2-7	TRBD1	TGTGCCAGTAGTCGGCCTACCGGGACAGGGTTCAACGAGCAGTACTTC	CASSRPTGTGFNEQYF
TRBV11-3	NA	TRBJ2-1	TRBD2	TGTGCCAGCTCCGGGACTAGCGGTTTTAATGAGCAGTTCTTC	CASSGTSGFNEQFF
TRBV5-6	once	TRBJ2-5	NA	TGTGCCAGCAGCTTGGTCAGGGGACAAGAGACCCAGTACTTC	CASSLVRGQETQYF
TRBV30	NA	TRBJ2-1	TRBD2	TGTGCCTGGAGTGTAACGAGGTCCGGGACTAGCTCCCCCACTTTCTTC	CAWSVTRSGTSSPTFF
TRBV10-1	NA	TRBJ1-5	NA	TGCGCCAGCAGTGGCGGGCTCGATCAGCCCCAGCATTTT	CASSGGLDQPQHF
TRBV11-2	NA	TRBJ2-3	TRBD2	TGTGCCAGCAGCTTCGGTAGCGGGCCCTTCACAGATACGCAGTATTTT	CASSFGSGPFTDTQYF